The sequence of this T cell receptor (beta chain) was determined in a study of blood T cell repertoires in COVID-19. Across the study: Sites across the United States, Italy and Spain contributed samples from acute and convalescent COVID-19.

Original processing methods: Researchers report that nucleated cell counts were estimated from reference gene primer amplification. Data came from immunoSEQ multiplex PCR; TCRdb stores just in-frame clones and leaves some out. That table furnishes V, J and clone size, whereas the DNA furnished D and trimming. The data contain 200,000 to 300,000 clones, around 86% of them singletons. J lost 4 bases, V lost 5 bases, and 0 bases had no gene match. The CDR3 consists of 13 residues. This clone has a single count. Sequences were obtained from peripheral blood. J is TRBJ2-3 and V is TRBV12-3 or TRBV12-4, with 10 positions matching TRBD2. The source of this sequence is a woman between 55 and 75 years old who had recovered from COVID-19. CDR3 in amino acids: CASSSGGADTQYF. In DNA form, the CDR3 reads TGTGCCAGCAGTAGCGGGGGGGCAGATACGCAGTATTTT.